This T cell receptor beta chain was retrieved from a study of blood T cell repertoires in COVID-19. Overall study context: The United States, Italy and Spain supplied acute and convalescent COVID-19 samples.

Sequenced by immunoSEQ multiplex PCR; TCRdb stores in-frame clones only, minus some. The sample lists under 250,000 clones; over 75% were seen once. Recovered participants had two consecutive negative NP/OP PCR tests, healthcare professional clearance, or symptom resolution. The CDR3 length is 14 residues. V lost 4 bases and J lost 4, with 11 bases in between. Germline CDR1 is LGHDT and CDR2 is YNNKEL (reference sequence). About this clone itself: Other DNA sequences of this sample code for an identical CDR3.

The sequenced sample was PBMCs or T cells enriched from blood (not recorded which). This TCR derives from a woman aged 55-75 years who had recovered from COVID-19. The chain has TRBV3-1 (or the pseudogene TRBV3-2) and TRBJ1-3; possible D gene TRBD1, 6 bases. CDR3 bases: TGTGCCAGCAGCCGTGGGACAACAGGAAACACCATATATTTT. This translates into CASSRGTTGNTIYF.